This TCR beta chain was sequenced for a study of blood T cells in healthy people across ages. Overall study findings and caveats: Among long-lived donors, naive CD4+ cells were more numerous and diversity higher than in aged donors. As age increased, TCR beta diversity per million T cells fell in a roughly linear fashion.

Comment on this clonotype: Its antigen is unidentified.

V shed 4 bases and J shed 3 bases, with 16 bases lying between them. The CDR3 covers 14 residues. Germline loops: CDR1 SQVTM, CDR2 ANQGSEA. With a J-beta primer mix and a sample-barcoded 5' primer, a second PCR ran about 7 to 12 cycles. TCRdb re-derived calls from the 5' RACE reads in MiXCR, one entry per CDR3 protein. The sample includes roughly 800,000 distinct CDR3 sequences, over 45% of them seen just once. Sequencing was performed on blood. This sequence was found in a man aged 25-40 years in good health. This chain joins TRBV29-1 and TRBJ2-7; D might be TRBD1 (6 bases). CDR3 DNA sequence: TGCAGCGTTGCACTTACAGGGTCGGGCTACGAGCAGTACTTC. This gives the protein CSVALTGSGYEQYF.